What follows are 18 T cell receptor beta chains derived from one specimen sequenced in a study of blood T cells in healthy people across ages. Primers used in a second PCR of about 7 to 12 cycles were a sample-barcoded 5' primer and a J-beta primer mix. One entry per CDR3 protein results from TCRdb running MiXCR on the 5' RACE reads. The repertoire holds some 670,000 distinct CDR3 sequences, with over 40% as singletons. Material for sequencing was blood. The receptors stem from a woman aged 80 or over in good health.

J is TRBJ1-2 and V is TRBV2; D is unresolved. CDR3 length: 13 residues. Trimming removed 5 bases at V and 8 bases at J, with 15 bases between. The germline CDR1 and CDR2 sequences are SNHLY and FYNNEI. The CDR3 bases are TGTGCCAGCAGTAAAGGCCCCCAAGGGGGCTACACCTTC. It specifies CASSKGPQGGYTF.

The chain's CDR3 is CASRVIAGGYNEQFF. In DNA, the CDR3 is TGTGCCAGCAGGGTAATAGCGGGAGGGTACAATGAGCAGTTCTTC. J is TRBJ2-1 and V is TRBV27; TRBD2 matches at 11 bases. Germline V gene sequence: CDR1 MNHEY, CDR2 SMNVEV (reference sequence). V shed 6 bases, J shed 4 bases, and the junction held 5 bases outside the gene matches. There are 15 residues in the CDR3.

The chain carries TRBV21-1 and TRBJ1-1; the table's D call, TRBD1, was not checked against the DNA. TRBV21-1 is a pseudogene. This CDR3 spans 15 amino acids. In DNA, the CDR3 is TGTGCCAGCAGCATCCTCACAGGTCTGAACACTGAAGCTTTCTTT. Its protein product is CASSILTGLNTEAFF.

The J gene is TRBJ2-3, the V gene TRBV12-5; D uncertain. The CDR3 totals 13 residues. V dropped 5 bases and J dropped 2 bases, with 8 bases sitting between them. From germline, CDR1 is LGHNT and CDR2 FRNRAP. The CDR3: CASGVTNTDTQYF. In DNA, the CDR3 is TGTGCTAGTGGTGTAACGAACACAGATACGCAGTATTTT. Full variable domain (missing parts from reference TRBV12-5 and TRBJ2-3): DARVTQTPRHKVTEMGQEVTMRCQPILGHNTVFWYRQTMMQGLELLAYFRNRAPLDDSGMPKDRFSAEMPDATLATLKIQPSEPRDSAVYFCASGVTNTDTQYFGPGTRLTVL.

Turning to this clonotype: Given a much more abundant clone one base away, this may be a read error. The genes are TRBV20-1 and TRBJ2-1; D is possibly TRBD1 or TRBD2 (6 bases each). V lost 6 bases and J lost 6, with 33 bases in between. The CDR3 is 19 residues long. Germline CDR1 DFQATT, CDR2 SNEGSKA (reference sequence). The CDR3 reads CSAAASSGAPPGGLNEQFF. CDR3 in DNA: TGCAGTGCAGCGGCTAGTTCAGGGGCCCCACCCGGGGGCCTCAATGAGCAGTTCTTC.

Note on this clonotype: This may stem from a read error, because a much larger clone lies one nucleotide away. The rearrangement uses TRBV7-2 and TRBJ2-1, with 9 bases matching TRBD2. The J call is in doubt because the DNA end fits TRBJ2-7 better. From germline, CDR1 is SGHTA and CDR2 FQGNSA. The CDR3 consists of 15 residues. DNA for the CDR3: TGTGCCAGCAGCTTTAGCGGGGGCTCCTACAATGAGCAGTACTTC. Translation: CASSFSGGSYNEQYF.

J is TRBJ1-1 and V is TRBV12-3 or TRBV12-4; D possibly corresponds to TRBD1 (5 bases). This CDR3 has 13 amino acids. The CDR3 loop is CAGRRQPNTEAFF. CDR3 sequence (DNA): TGTGCAGGACGTCGACAGCCGAACACTGAAGCTTTCTTT.

In this sample, this clonotype turned up many times. The chain combines TRBV10-3 with TRBJ2-3; TRBD1 is a possible D gene (5 bases). Germline V gene lookup returns CDR1 ENHRY and CDR2 SYGVKD. The CDR3 runs to 13 residues. V was pared by 6 bases and J by 1 base, with 8 bases between. This CDR3 reads CAISEQGTDTQYF. The CDR3 DNA reads TGTGCCATCAGCGAACAGGGCACAGATACGCAGTATTTT.

The CDR3 bases are TGTGCCAGCAGCGGGACAAGGCCCCTTGAGGCCAACGTCCTGACTTTC. This gives the protein CASSGTRPLEANVLTF. This chain links TRBV4-2 with TRBJ2-6; D is possibly TRBD1 (6 bases). The CDR3 is 16 residues long. Trimming shortened V by 5 bases and J by 6 bases, and 17 bases separated the two germline ends. Per the germline V gene, CDR1 is LGHNA and CDR2 is YNFKEQ.

This clonotype was seen only a few times. V usage is TRBV7-9 and J usage is TRBJ1-4; 8 bases line up with TRBD1. V was pared by 4 bases and J by 7 bases, with 11 bases of the junction left unmatched. CDR3 length: 16 amino acids. Germline V gene sequence: CDR1 SEHNR, CDR2 FQNEAQ (reference sequence). CDR3 in DNA: TGTGCCAGCAGCTGGGCAACCGGGACAGGAGGTGAAAAACTGTTTTTT. Translated: CASSWATGTGGEKLFF.

This clonotype was counted at least ten times. The chain carries TRBV6-6 and TRBJ2-7, with 9 bases fitting TRBD1. The CDR3 is 15 residues long. With 5 bases clipped from V and 3 bases from J, the junction kept 8 bases outside the gene matches. The germline V gene encodes CDR1 MNHNY and CDR2 SVGAGI (reference sequence). The chain's CDR3 is CASSLGGQGYYEQYF. DNA for the CDR3: TGTGCCAGCAGTCTAGGAGGACAGGGGTACTACGAGCAGTACTTC.

The rearrangement links TRBV18 to TRBJ2-4; a weak D match, TRBD2 (5 bases). The V end lost 5 bases, the J end lost 8 bases, and 13 bases lay between the germline ends. The CDR3 is 13 amino acids. CDR1 is KGHSH and CDR2 is LQKENI in the germline V gene. The CDR3 DNA is TGTGCCAGCTCAGGGAGCGGCGTGGACATTCAGTACTTC. This translates into CASSGSGVDIQYF.

This clonotype was recorded at least ten times. The rearrangement joins TRBV5-1 to TRBJ2-3, with D possibly TRBD1 on 6 matching bases. The V end was cut by 0 bases, the J end by 6 bases, with 11 bases between. CDR1 is SGHRS, CDR2 YFSETQ, per germline. The CDR3 is 14 amino acids. The CDR3 nucleotides read TGCGCCAGCAGCTTGGGGGACAAATCGGATACGCAGTATTTT. Protein sequence: CASSLGDKSDTQYF. Full variable domain (outside the CDR3, taken from reference TRBV5-1 and TRBJ2-3): KAGVTQTPRYLIKTRGQQVTLSCSPISGHRSVSWYQQTPGQGLQFLFEYFSETQRNKGNFPGRFSGRQFSNSRSEMNVSTLELGDSALYLCASSLGDKSDTQYFGPGTRLTVL.

This clonotype showed up just a few times. This clone may be a read error of a much larger clone one base away. The chain couples TRBV6-6 to TRBJ2-3, with D tentatively TRBD2 (5 bases). Looked up from germline, CDR1 is MNHNY and CDR2 is SVGAGI (reference sequence). The CDR3 has 16 residues. The CDR3 here is CASSSVAFSRTETQYF. In nucleotides, the CDR3 is TGTGCCAGCAGTTCCGTAGCGTTTTCCCGCACAGAGACGCAGTATTTT.

The chain carries TRBV5-1 and TRBJ2-3, with D perhaps being TRBD1 or TRBD2 (6 bases each). Germline CDR1 reads SGHRS; CDR2 reads YFSETQ. V gave up 0 bases and J gave up 2 bases, with 22 bases separating them. The length of the CDR3 is 19 residues. The CDR3 DNA reads TGCGCCAGCAGCTTGGTTCCTAGATCGGGGGCCCTTTACACAGATACGCAGTATTTT. Protein: CASSLVPRSGALYTDTQYF.

The gene calls are TRBV20-1 and TRBJ2-7; D might be TRBD1 or TRBD2, each matching 5 bases. V gave up 2 bases and J gave up 5 bases, with 19 bases separating them. CDR3 size: 15 residues. Germline loops: CDR1 DFQATT, CDR2 SNEGSKA (reference sequence). CDR3 DNA sequence: TGCAGTGCTAGATTAACCGCCTCGGGACGGGACGAGCAGTACTTC. It specifies CSARLTASGRDEQYF.

The chain uses TRBV20-1 and TRBJ1-1; TRBD1 aligns across 8 bases. This CDR3 comprises 14 residues. Germline CDR1 is DFQATT and CDR2 is SNEGSKA (reference sequence). V lost 2 bases to trimming and J lost 7 bases; unmatched junction nucleotides: 9. CDR3 sequence reads: CSARNGGQAGEAFF. The CDR3 nucleotides are TGCAGTGCTAGAAATGGGGGACAGGCAGGTGAAGCTTTCTTT.

As for this clonotype: Given a much more abundant clone one base away, this may be a read error. V and J are TRBV5-1 and TRBJ2-6, with D possibly matching TRBD2 (6 bases). Germline V CDR1 and CDR2: SGHRS, YFSETQ. This CDR3 is 15 amino acids long. Here the CDR3 DNA reads TGCGCCAGCAGCCCCCCCTTCACGGGGGTCAACGTCCTGACTTTC. Protein: CASSPPFTGVNVLTF. The full variable domain, completed using reference TRBV5-1 and TRBJ2-6, is KAGVTQTPRYLIKTRGQQVTLSCSPISGHRSVSWYQQTPGQGLQFLFEYFSETQRNKGNFPGRFSGRQFSNSRSEMNVSTLELGDSALYLCASSPPFTGVNVLTFGAGSRLTVL.